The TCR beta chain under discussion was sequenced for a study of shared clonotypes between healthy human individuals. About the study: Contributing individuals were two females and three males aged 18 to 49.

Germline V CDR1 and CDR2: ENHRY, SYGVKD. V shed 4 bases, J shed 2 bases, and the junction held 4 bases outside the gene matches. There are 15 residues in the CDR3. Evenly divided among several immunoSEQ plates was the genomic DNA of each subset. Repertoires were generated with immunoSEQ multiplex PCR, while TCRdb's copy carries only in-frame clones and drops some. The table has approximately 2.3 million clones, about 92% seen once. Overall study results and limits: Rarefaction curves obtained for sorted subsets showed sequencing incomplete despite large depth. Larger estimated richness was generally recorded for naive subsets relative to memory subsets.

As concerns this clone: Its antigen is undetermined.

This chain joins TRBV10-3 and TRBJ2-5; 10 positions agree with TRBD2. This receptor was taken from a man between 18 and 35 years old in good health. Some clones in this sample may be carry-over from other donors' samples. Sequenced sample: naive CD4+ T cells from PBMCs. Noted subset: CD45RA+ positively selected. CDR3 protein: CAISGIAGGQETQYF. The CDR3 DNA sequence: TGTGCCATCAGTGGTATAGCGGGAGGTCAAGAGACCCAGTACTTC.